A single TCR beta chain is shown here with its context. Its antigen is undetermined. The source of the sample is a study of blood T cells in healthy people across ages. Study-level points and caveats: Both naive CD4+ cell counts and diversity were greater in long-lived donors than in aged donors.

PCR was performed a second time for about 6 to 11 cycles using a sample-barcoded 5' primer and a J-beta primer mix. TCRdb fed the 5' RACE reads into MiXCR, producing one record per CDR3 protein. Of about 800,000 distinct CDR3 sequences listed, approximately 25% are singletons. CDR3 size: 10 residues. V lost 3 bases and J 9 bases, leaving 6 bases between the germline ends. Germline lookup yields CDR1 SQVTM and CDR2 ANQGSEA. This sample was also put to use in a study of T cells of mothers and their children.

The sample comprised blood. The chain employs TRBV29-1 and TRBJ2-1; D uncertain. The clonotype comes from a boy aged 5-17 years in good health. CDR3 sequence reads: CSVEFGEQFF. The CDR3 DNA reads as TGCAGCGTTGAGTTCGGTGAGCAGTTCTTC.